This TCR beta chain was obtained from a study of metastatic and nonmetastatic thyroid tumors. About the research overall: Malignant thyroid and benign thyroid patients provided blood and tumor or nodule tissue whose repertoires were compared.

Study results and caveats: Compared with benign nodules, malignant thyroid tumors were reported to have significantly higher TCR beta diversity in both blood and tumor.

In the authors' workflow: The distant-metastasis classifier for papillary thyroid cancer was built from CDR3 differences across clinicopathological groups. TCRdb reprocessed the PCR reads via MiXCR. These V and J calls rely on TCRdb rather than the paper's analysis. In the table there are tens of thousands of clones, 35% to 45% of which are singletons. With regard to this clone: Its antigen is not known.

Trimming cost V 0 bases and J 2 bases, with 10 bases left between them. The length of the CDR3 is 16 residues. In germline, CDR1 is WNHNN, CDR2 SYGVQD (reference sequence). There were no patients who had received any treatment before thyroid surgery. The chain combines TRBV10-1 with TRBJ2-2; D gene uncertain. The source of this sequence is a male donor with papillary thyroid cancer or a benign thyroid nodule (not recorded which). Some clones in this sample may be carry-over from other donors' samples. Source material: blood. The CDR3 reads CASSESEWLNTGELFF. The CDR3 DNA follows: TGCGCCAGCAGTGAGTCCGAGTGGCTTAACACCGGGGAGCTGTTTTTT.